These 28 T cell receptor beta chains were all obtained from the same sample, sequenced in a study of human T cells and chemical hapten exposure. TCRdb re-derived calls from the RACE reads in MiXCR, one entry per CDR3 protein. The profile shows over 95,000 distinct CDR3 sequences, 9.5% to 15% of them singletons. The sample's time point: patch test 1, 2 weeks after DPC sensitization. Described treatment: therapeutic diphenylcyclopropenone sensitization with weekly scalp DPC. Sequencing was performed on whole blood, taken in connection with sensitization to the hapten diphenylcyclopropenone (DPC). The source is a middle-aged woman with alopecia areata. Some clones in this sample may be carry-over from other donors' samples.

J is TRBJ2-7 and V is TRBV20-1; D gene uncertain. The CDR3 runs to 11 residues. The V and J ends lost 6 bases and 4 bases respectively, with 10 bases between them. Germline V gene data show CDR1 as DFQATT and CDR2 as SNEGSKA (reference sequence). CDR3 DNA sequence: TGCAGTGCAACTCCAACATACGAGCAGTACTTC. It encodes CSATPTYEQYF.

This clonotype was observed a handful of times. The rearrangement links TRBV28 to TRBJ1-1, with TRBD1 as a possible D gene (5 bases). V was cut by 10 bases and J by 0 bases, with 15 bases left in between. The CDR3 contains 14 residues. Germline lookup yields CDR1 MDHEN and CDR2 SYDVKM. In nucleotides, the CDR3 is TGTGCCACCAAAAGGGGTCTTATGAACACTGAAGCTTTCTTT. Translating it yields CATKRGLMNTEAFF.

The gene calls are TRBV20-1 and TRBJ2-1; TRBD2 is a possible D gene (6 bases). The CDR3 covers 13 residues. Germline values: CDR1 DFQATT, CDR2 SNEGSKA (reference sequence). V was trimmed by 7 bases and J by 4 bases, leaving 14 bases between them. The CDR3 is CSVRTTEYNEQFF. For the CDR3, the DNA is TGCAGTGTGCGGACTACTGAGTACAATGAGCAGTTCTTC.

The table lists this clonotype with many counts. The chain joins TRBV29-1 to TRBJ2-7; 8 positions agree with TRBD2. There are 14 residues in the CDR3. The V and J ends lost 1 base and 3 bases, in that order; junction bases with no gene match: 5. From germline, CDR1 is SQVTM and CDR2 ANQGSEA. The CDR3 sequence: CSVEVGLESYEQYF. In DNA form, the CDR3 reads TGCAGCGTTGAAGTGGGACTAGAGAGCTACGAGCAGTACTTC.

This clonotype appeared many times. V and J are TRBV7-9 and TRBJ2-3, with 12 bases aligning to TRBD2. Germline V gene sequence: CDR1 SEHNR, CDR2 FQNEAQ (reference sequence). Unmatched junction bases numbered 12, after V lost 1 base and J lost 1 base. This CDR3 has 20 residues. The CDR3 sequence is CASSLGLLAGGRMGTDTQYF. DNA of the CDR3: TGTGCCAGCAGCTTAGGGCTTCTAGCGGGAGGGAGAATGGGCACAGATACGCAGTATTTT.

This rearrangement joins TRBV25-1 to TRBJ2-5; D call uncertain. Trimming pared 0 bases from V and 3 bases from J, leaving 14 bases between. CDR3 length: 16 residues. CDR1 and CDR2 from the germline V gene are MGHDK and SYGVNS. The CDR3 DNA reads TGTGCCAGCAGTGAATATAACCGGATATCCGAAGAGACCCAGTACTTC. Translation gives CASSEYNRISEETQYF.

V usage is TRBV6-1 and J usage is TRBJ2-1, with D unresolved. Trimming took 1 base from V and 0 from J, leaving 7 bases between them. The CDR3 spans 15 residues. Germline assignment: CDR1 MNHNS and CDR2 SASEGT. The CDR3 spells CASSEGLSSYNEQFF. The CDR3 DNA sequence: TGTGCCAGCAGTGAAGGGCTAAGCTCCTACAATGAGCAGTTCTTC.

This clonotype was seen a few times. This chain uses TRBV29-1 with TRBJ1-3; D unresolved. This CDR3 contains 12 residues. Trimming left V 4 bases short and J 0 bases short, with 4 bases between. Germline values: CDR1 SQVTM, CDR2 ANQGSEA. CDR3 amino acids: CSVASSGNTIYF. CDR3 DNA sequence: TGCAGCGTTGCAAGCTCTGGAAACACCATATATTTT.

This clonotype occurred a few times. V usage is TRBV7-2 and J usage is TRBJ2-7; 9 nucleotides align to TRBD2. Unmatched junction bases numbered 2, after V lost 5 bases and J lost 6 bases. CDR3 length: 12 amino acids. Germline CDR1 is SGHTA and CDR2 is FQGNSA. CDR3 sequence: CASSPAGGEQYF. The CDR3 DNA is TGTGCCAGCAGCCCAGCGGGGGGCGAGCAGTACTTC. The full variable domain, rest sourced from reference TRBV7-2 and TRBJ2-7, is GAGVSQSPSNKVTEKGKDVELRCDPISGHTALYWYRQSLGQGLEFLIYFQGNSAPDKSGLPSDRFSAERTGGSVSTLTIQRTQQEDSAVYLCASSPAGGEQYFGPGTRLTVT.

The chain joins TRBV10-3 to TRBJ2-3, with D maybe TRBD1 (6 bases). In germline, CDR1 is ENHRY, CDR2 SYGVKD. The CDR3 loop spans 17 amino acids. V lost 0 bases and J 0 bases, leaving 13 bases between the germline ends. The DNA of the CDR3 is TGTGCCATCAGTGAGTCTGGGGGCTGGATAAGCACAGATACGCAGTATTTT. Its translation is CAISESGGWISTDTQYF.

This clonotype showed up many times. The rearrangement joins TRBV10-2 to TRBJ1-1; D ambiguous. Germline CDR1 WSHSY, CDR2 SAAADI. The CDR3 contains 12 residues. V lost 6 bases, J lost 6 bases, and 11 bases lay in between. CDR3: CASSPTFAEAFF. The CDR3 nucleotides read TGCGCCAGCAGCCCTACCTTTGCTGAAGCTTTCTTT.

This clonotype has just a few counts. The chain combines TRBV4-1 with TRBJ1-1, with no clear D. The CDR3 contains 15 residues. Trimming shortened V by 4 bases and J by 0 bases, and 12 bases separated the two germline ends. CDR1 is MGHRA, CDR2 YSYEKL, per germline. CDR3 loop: CASSRAGDLNTEAFF. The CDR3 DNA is TGCGCCAGCAGCCGTGCCGGTGACTTGAACACTGAAGCTTTCTTT.

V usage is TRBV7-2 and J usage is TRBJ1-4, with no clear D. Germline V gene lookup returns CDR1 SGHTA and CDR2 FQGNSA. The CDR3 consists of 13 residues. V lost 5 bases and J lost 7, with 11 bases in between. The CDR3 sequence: CASSHRTAEKLFF. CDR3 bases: TGTGCCAGCAGCCACCGGACCGCTGAAAAACTGTTTTTT. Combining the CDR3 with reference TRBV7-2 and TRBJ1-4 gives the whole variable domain GAGVSQSPSNKVTEKGKDVELRCDPISGHTALYWYRQSLGQGLEFLIYFQGNSAPDKSGLPSDRFSAERTGGSVSTLTIQRTQQEDSAVYLCASSHRTAEKLFFGSGTQLSVL.

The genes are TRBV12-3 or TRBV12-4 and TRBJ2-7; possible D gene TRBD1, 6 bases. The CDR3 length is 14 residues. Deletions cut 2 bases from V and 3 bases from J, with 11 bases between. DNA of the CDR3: TGTGCCAGCAGTTTATGGGGGCCCGACTACGAGCAGTACTTC. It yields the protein CASSLWGPDYEQYF.

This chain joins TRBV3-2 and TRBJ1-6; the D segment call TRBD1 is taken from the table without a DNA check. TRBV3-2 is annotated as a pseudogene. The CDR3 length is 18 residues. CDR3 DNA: TGTGCCAGCAGCCAAGAAAGAGAGGGGGTAGCCTATAATTCACCCCTCCACTTT. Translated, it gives CASSQEREGVAYNSPLHF.

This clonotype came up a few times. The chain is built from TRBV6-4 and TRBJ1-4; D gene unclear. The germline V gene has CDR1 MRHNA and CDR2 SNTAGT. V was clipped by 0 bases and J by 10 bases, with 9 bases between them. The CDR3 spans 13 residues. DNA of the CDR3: TGTGCCAGCAGTGACTCTCCTGAGGCAAAACTGTTTTTT. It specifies CASSDSPEAKLFF.

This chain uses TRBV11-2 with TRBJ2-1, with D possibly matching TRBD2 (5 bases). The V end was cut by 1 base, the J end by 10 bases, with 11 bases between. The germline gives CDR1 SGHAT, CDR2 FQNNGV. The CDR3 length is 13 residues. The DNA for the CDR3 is TGTGCCAGCAGCTTAGTGGGCGGGTTAGAGCAGTTCTTC. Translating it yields CASSLVGGLEQFF.

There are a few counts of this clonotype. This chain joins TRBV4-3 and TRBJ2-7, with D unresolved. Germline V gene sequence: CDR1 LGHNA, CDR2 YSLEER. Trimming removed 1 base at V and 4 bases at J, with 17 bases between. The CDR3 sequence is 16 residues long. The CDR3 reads CASSQAPFGVGYEQYF. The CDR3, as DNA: TGCGCCAGCAGCCAAGCCCCATTTGGGGTGGGGTACGAGCAGTACTTC.

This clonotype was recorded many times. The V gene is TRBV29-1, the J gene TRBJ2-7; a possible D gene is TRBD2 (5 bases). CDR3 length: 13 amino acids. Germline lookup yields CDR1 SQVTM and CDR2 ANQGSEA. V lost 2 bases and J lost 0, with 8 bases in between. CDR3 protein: CSVEIGSSYEQYF. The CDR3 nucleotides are TGCAGCGTTGAAATTGGGAGCTCCTACGAGCAGTACTTC.

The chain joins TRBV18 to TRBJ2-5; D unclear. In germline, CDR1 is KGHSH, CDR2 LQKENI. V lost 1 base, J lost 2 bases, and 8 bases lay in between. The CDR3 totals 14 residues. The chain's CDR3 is CASSPLAAQETQYF. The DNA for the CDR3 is TGTGCCAGCTCACCACTCGCGGCACAAGAGACCCAGTACTTC.

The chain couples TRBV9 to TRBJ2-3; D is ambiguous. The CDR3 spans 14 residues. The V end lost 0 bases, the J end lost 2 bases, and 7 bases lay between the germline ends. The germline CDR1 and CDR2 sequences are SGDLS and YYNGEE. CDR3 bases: TGTGCCAGCAGCGTAGTCCCTTACACAGATACGCAGTATTTT. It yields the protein CASSVVPYTDTQYF.

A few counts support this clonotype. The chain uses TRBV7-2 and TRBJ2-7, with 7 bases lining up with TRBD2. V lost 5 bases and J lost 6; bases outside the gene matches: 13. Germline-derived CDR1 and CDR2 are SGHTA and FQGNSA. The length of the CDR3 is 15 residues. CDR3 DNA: TGTGCCAGCAGCGAATCACGAGCGGGAATGGGCGAGCAGTACTTC. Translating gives CASSESRAGMGEQYF.

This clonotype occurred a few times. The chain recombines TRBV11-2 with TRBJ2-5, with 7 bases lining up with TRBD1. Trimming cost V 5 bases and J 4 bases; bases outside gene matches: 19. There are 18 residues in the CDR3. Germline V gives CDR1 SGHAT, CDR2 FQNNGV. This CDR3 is CASSAGRFYRGAGETQYF. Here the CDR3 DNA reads TGTGCCAGCAGCGCCGGGCGATTCTACAGGGGCGCGGGAGAGACCCAGTACTTC.

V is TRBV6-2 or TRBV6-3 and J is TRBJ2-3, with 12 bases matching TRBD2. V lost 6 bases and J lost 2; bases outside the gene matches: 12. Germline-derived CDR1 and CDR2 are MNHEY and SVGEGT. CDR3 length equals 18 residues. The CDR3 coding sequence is TGTGCCAGCAGGGCCGGACTAGCGGGACGCCCCCCCACAGATACGCAGTATTTT. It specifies CASRAGLAGRPPTDTQYF.

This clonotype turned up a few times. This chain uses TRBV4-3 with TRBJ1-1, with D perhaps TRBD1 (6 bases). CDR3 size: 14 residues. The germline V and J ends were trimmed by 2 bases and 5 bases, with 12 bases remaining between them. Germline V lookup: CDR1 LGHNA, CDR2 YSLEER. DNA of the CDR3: TGCGCCAGCAGCCAAACTACAGGGTTTACTGAAGCTTTCTTT. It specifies CASSQTTGFTEAFF.

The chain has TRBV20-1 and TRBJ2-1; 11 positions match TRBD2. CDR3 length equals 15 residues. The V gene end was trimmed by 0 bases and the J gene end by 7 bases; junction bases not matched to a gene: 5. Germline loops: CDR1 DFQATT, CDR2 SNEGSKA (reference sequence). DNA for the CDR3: TGCAGTGCTAGAGATCTAGCGGGAGGTGGTAATGAGCAGTTCTTC. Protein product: CSARDLAGGGNEQFF.

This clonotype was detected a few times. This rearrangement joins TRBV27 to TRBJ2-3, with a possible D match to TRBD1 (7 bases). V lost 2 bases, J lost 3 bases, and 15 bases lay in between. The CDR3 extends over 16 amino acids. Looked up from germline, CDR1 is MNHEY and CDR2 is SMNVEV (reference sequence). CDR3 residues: CASSLNGGGATDTQYF. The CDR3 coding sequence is TGTGCCAGCAGTTTAAACGGAGGGGGCGCAACAGATACGCAGTATTTT.

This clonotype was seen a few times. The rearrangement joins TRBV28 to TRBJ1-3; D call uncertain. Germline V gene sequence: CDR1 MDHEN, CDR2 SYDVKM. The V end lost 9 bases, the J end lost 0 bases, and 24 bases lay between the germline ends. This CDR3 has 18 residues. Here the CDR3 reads CASLKRSKKTSSGNTIYF. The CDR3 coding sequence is TGTGCCAGTCTTAAGAGGTCAAAGAAGACTTCCTCTGGAAACACCATATATTTT.